What follows are 20 T cell receptor beta chains derived from one specimen sequenced in a study of CD8 T cells in Susac syndrome. A quantity of roughly 0.5 to 1 ug RNA underwent reverse transcription using random hexamers. TCRdb ran MiXCR on the immunoSEQ multiplex PCR reads and lists one entry per CDR3 protein. Of some 200,000 distinct CDR3 sequences in the sample, around 93% were seen once. Specimen: CD8+ T cells from PBMCs. Every receptor here comes from a human donor with Susac syndrome.

The V call is TRBV27, the J call TRBJ2-7, with 9 positions matching TRBD1. This CDR3 comprises 17 residues. Germline CDR1 reads MNHEY; CDR2 reads SMNVEV (reference sequence). Unmatched junction bases numbered 14, after V lost 6 bases and J lost 2 bases. This CDR3 is CASSYEVPGQGTYEQYF. CDR3 coding DNA: TGTGCCAGCAGCTACGAGGTACCGGGACAGGGAACCTACGAGCAGTACTTC.

This clonotype showed up just a few times. The chain carries TRBV28 and TRBJ1-2, with D possibly matching TRBD1 (6 bases). This CDR3 spans 13 amino acids. Trimming pared 5 bases from V and 2 bases from J, leaving 9 bases between. From germline, CDR1 is MDHEN and CDR2 SYDVKM. In DNA, the CDR3 is TGTGCCAGCAGTCCCGACAGGAACTATGGCTACACCTTC. Protein sequence: CASSPDRNYGYTF.

This clonotype was seen once. CDR3 DNA: TGTGCCAGCAGCGGCCACAGGGGAAGTGAGCAGTTCTTC. This codes for CASSGHRGSEQFF. The chain couples TRBV21-1 to TRBJ2-1; the D segment call TRBD1 is taken from the table without a DNA check. TRBV21-1 is labeled a pseudogene. The CDR3 length is 13 residues.

The chain uses TRBV30 and TRBJ2-5; 11 nucleotides agree with TRBD1. The junction had 5 bases not matched to a gene; V was cut back by 3 bases and J by 5 bases. Looked up from germline, CDR1 is GTSNPN and CDR2 is SVGIG (reference sequence). CDR3 length: 14 amino acids. The CDR3 region has the DNA TGTGCCTGGAGCGGGGGACAGGGGGGCGAGACCCAGTACTTC. This sequence encodes CAWSGGQGGETQYF.

The chain has TRBV11-2 and TRBJ1-5; D may be TRBD1 (5 bases). The V and J ends lost 3 bases and 7 bases respectively, with 13 bases between them. This CDR3 comprises 14 residues. Germline V lookup: CDR1 SGHAT, CDR2 FQNNGV. The CDR3 protein is CASSFDRGTQPQHF. The CDR3 nucleotides read TGTGCCAGCAGCTTTGATAGGGGAACACAGCCCCAGCATTTT.

The chain uses TRBV4-1 and TRBJ2-6; 9 nucleotides line up with TRBD1. CDR3 length: 18 residues. CDR1 is MGHRA, CDR2 YSYEKL, per germline. The V gene end was trimmed by 3 bases and the J gene end by 0 bases; junction bases not matched to a gene: 6. As DNA, the CDR3 is TGCGCCAGCAGCCAGGGACAGGGACCTCTCTCTGGGGCCAACGTCCTGACTTTC. As protein: CASSQGQGPLSGANVLTF.

The chain combines TRBV9 with TRBJ2-5, with unresolved D. There are 14 residues in the CDR3. CDR1 SGDLS and CDR2 YYNGEE come from the germline V gene. The V and J ends lost 0 bases and 2 bases respectively, with 8 bases between them. The CDR3 here is CASSVELGQETQYF. As DNA, the CDR3 is TGTGCCAGCAGCGTAGAACTGGGGCAAGAGACCCAGTACTTC.

The CDR3 reads CSAQSLSGYSYNEQFF. DNA for the CDR3: TGCAGTGCCCAAAGTTTAAGCGGCTACTCCTACAATGAGCAGTTCTTC. The V gene is TRBV20-1, the J gene TRBJ2-1, with D tentatively TRBD2 (5 bases). Trimming shortened V by 6 bases and J by 0 bases, and 18 bases separated the two germline ends. This CDR3 is built from 16 residues. In germline, CDR1 is DFQATT, CDR2 SNEGSKA (reference sequence).

This rearrangement joins TRBV4-1 to TRBJ1-1, with no clear D. Trimming stripped 2 bases from V and 6 bases from J, with 16 bases between. Germline-derived CDR1 and CDR2 are MGHRA and YSYEKL. This CDR3 has 15 residues. CDR3 loop: CASSQLASDLPEAFF. The CDR3 nucleotides are TGCGCCAGCAGCCAACTAGCGTCAGATTTGCCTGAAGCTTTCTTT.

The J gene is TRBJ2-2, the V gene TRBV19; no firm D call. The V end lost 10 bases, the J end lost 3 bases, and 9 bases lay between the germline ends. Germline values: CDR1 LNHDA, CDR2 SQIVND (reference sequence). The CDR3 consists of 12 residues. The DNA of the CDR3 is TGTGCCACTGGACGGGACACCGGGGAGCTGTTTTTT. Residues: CATGRDTGELFF.

The rearrangement joins TRBV28 to TRBJ2-1; 10 bases align to TRBD2. The CDR3 sequence is 16 residues long. The V gene's germline CDR1 is MDHEN and CDR2 SYDVKM. V gave up 3 bases and J gave up 8 bases; unmatched junction bases: 10. The CDR3 is CASSFWASGSRDEQFF. The DNA for the CDR3 is TGTGCCAGCAGTTTTTGGGCTAGCGGGAGTCGGGATGAGCAGTTCTTC.

The chain couples TRBV11-2 to TRBJ2-1; no clear D. The CDR3 spans 14 residues. Trimming shortened V by 7 bases and J by 5 bases, and 15 bases separated the two germline ends. CDR1 is SGHAT, CDR2 FQNNGV, per germline. CDR3 region: CASTSNRLNNEQFF. CDR3 coding DNA: TGTGCCAGCACCTCTAATCGGCTAAACAATGAGCAGTTCTTC.

This chain joins TRBV11-2 and TRBJ2-4; the match to TRBD1 covers 11 bases. This CDR3 has 18 residues. CDR1 and CDR2 (germline): SGHAT, FQNNGV. V shed 0 bases and J 5 bases; nucleotides not matched to a gene: 9. In DNA form, the CDR3 reads TGTGCCAGCAGCTTAGATCGGTGGGGACAGGGGGTGGAAAACATTCAGTACTTC. It is translated as CASSLDRWGQGVENIQYF.

The chain employs TRBV9 and TRBJ2-5; D unresolved. The V gene's germline CDR1 is SGDLS and CDR2 YYNGEE. The CDR3 covers 14 residues. V gave up 0 bases and J gave up 2 bases, with 8 bases separating them. The CDR3 loop reads CASSVGLGQETQYF. The CDR3 DNA reads as TGTGCCAGCAGCGTAGGACTTGGGCAAGAGACCCAGTACTTC.

Only one count was recorded for this clonotype. CDR3 sequence: CSARDSRADYEQYF. The CDR3 bases are TGCAGTGCTAGAGATTCCCGAGCAGACTACGAGCAGTACTTC. The chain joins TRBV20-1 to TRBJ2-7; D uncertain. Germline CDR1 DFQATT, CDR2 SNEGSKA (reference sequence). The CDR3 has 14 amino acids. V shed 0 bases and J shed 3 bases, with 12 bases lying between them.

This chain links TRBV12-5 with TRBJ2-1; weak D call: TRBD2 (6 bases). Trimming took off 2 bases at V and 6 bases at J, with 11 bases between the two ends. Germline values: CDR1 LGHNT, CDR2 FRNRAP. This CDR3 has 14 residues. CDR3 DNA sequence: TGTGCTAGTGGTTTGAACGCGGGGCCCAATGAGCAGTTCTTC. It specifies CASGLNAGPNEQFF.

This clonotype turned up a few times. This chain uses TRBV24-1 with TRBJ2-1; D is unresolved. The CDR3 is 11 residues long. Trimming took 8 bases from V and 12 from J, leaving 13 bases between them. Germline V gene sequence: CDR1 KGHDR, CDR2 SFDVKD. In nucleotides, the CDR3 is TGTGCCACCACTAGATCCTCTCTGCAGTTCTTC. Protein product: CATTRSSLQFF.

The chain couples TRBV2 to TRBJ2-1; 8 bases map to TRBD2. The V gene's germline CDR1 is SNHLY and CDR2 FYNNEI. This CDR3 is built from 15 residues. V lost 6 bases and J lost 4; bases outside the gene matches: 8. The CDR3 spells CASRETGGPYNEQFF. The CDR3 DNA is TGTGCCAGCAGGGAAACGGGGGGGCCTTACAATGAGCAGTTCTTC.

This clonotype was counted once. The chain recombines TRBV15 with TRBJ2-2, with 7 bases matching TRBD2. The CDR3 runs 18 residues. The germline CDR1 and CDR2 sequences are LNHNV and YYDKDF (reference sequence). V dropped 3 bases and J dropped 4; count of bases not matched to a gene: 14. For the CDR3, the DNA is TGTGCCACCAGCAGTTCCCAGGTCCTAGCGGACATCACCGGGGAGCTGTTTTTT. Translating gives CATSSSQVLADITGELFF.

This chain links TRBV9 with TRBJ1-6, with D tentatively TRBD1 (5 bases). The germline V and J ends were trimmed by 7 bases and 5 bases, with 13 bases remaining between them. CDR1 is SGDLS, CDR2 YYNGEE, per germline. The CDR3 consists of 14 residues. Here the CDR3 reads CASGGLTHNSPLHF. Here the CDR3 DNA reads TGTGCCAGCGGGGGGTTGACCCATAATTCACCCCTCCACTTT.